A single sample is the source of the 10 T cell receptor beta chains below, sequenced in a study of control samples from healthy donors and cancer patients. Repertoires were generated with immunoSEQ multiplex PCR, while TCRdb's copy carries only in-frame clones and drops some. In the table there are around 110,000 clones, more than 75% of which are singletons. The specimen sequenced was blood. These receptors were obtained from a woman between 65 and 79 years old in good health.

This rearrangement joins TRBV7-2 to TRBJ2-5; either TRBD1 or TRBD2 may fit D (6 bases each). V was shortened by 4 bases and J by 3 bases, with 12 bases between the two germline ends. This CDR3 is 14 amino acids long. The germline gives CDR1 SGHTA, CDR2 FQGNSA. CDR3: CASSYRGPEETQYF. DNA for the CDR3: TGTGCCAGCAGCTATCGGGGGCCCGAAGAGACCCAGTACTTC.

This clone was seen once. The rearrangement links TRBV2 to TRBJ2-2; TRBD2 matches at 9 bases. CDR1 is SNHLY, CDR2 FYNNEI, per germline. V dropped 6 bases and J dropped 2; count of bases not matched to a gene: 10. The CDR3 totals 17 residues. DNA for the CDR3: TGTGCCAGCAGAAGGATAAGCGGGGGGCGAAACACCGGGGAGCTGTTTTTT. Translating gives CASRRISGGRNTGELFF.

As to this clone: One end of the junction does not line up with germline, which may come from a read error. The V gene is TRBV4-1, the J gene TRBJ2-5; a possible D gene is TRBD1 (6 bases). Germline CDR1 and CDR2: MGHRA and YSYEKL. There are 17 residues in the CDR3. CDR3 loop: CATSRQGINPYQETQYF. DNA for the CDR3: TGCGCCACCAGCCGCCAGGGGATAAACCCGTACCAAGAGACCCAGTACTTC.

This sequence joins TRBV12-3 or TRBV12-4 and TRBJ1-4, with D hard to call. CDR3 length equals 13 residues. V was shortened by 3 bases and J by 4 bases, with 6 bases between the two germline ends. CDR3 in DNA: TGTGCCAGCAGTTTCTCCGGTAATGAAAAACTGTTTTTT. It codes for CASSFSGNEKLFF.

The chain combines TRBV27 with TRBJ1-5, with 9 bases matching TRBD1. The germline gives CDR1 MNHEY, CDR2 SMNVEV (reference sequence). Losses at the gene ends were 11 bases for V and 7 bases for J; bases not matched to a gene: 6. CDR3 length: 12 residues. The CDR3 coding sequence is TGTGCCGCGGGGACAGGGCTCCAGCCCCAGCATTTT. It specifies CAAGTGLQPQHF.

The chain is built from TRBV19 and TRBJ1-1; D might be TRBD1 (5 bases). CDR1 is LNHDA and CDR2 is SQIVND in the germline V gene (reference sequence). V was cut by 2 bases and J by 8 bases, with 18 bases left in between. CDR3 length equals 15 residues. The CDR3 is CASSILERDWGEAFF. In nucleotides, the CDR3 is TGTGCCAGTAGTATACTTGAGCGGGACTGGGGGGAAGCTTTCTTT. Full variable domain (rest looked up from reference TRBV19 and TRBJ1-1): DGGITQSPKYLFRKEGQNVTLSCEQNLNHDAMYWYRQDPGQGLRLIYYSQIVNDFQKGDIAEGYSVSREKKESFPLTVTSAQKNPTAFYLCASSILERDWGEAFFGQGTRLTVV.

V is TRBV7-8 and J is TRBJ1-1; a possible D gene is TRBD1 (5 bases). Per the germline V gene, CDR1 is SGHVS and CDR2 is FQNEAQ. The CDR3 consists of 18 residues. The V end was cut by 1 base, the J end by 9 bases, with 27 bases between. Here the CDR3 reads CASSLGGGTLGTGGKAFF. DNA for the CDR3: TGTGCCAGCAGCTTAGGGGGAGGGACTTTGGGGACTGGCGGGAAAGCTTTCTTT. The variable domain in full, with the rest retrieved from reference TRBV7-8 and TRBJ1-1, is GAGVSQSPRYKVAKRGQDVALRCDPISGHVSLFWYQQALGQGPEFLTYFQNEAQLDKSGLPSDRFFAERPEGSVSTLKIQRTQQEDSAVYLCASSLGGGTLGTGGKAFFGQGTRLTVV.

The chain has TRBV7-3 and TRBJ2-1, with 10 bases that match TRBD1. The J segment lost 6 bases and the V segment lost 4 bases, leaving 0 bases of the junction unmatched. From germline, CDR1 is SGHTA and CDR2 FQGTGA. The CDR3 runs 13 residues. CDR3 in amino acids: CASSWTGGNEQFF. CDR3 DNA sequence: TGTGCCAGCAGCTGGACAGGGGGCAATGAGCAGTTCTTC.

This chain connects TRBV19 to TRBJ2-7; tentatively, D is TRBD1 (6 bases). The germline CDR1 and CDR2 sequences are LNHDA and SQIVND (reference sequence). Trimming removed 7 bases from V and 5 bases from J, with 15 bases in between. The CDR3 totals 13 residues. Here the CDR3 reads CASKQTGFDEQYF. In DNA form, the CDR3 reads TGTGCCAGTAAGCAAACAGGGTTCGACGAGCAGTACTTC.

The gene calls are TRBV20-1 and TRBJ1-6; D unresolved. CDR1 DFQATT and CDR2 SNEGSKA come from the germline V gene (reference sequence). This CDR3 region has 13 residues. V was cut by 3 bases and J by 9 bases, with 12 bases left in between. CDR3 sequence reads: CSASPPGSSPLHF. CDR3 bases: TGCAGTGCTAGTCCCCCGGGGAGTTCACCCCTCCACTTT.